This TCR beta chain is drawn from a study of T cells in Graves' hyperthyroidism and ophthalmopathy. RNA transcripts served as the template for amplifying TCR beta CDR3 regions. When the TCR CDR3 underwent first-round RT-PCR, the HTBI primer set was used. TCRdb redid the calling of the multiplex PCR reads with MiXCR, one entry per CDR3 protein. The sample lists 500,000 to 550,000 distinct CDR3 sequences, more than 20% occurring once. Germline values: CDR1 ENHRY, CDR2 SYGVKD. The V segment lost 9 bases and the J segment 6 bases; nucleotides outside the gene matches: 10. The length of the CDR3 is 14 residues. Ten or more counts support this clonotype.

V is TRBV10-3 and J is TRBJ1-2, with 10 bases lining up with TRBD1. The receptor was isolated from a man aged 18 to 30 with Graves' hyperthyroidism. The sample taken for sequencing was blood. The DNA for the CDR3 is TGTGCCATACATCCGGGACAGGGGATACATGGCTACACCTTC. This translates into CAIHPGQGIHGYTF.